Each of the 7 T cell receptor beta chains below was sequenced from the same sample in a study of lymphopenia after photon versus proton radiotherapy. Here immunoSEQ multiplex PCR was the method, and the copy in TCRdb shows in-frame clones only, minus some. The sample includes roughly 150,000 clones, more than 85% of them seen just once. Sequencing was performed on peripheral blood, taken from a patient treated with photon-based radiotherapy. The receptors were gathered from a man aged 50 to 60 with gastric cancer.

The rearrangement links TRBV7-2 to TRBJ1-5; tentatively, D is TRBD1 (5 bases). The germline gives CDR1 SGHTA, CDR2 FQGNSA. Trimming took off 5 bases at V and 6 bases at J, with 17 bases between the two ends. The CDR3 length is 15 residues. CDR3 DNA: TGTGCCAGCAGCCCCCAGTCGGCAGGGAGTCAGCCCCAGCATTTT. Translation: CASSPQSAGSQPQHF.

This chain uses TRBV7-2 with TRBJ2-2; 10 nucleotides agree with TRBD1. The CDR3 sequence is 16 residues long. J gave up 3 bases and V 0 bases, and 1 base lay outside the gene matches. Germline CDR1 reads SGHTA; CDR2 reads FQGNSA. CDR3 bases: TGTGCCAGCAGCTTAGCGACAGGGGGCTACACCGGGGAGCTGTTTTTT. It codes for CASSLATGGYTGELFF.

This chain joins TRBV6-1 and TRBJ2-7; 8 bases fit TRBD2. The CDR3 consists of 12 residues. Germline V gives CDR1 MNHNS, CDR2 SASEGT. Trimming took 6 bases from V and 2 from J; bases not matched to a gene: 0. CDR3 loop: CASSGRAYEQYF. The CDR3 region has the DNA TGTGCCAGCAGCGGGAGGGCCTACGAGCAGTACTTC.

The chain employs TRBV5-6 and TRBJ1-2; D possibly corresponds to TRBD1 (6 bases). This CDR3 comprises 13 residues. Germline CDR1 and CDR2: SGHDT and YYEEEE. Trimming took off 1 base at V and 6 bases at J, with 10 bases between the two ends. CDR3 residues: CASSLTGLNGYTF. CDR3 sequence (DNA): TGTGCCAGCAGCTTGACAGGGTTGAATGGCTACACCTTC. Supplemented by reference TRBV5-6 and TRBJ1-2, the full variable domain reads DAGVTQSPTHLIKTRGQQVTLRCSPKSGHDTVSWYQQALGQGPQFIFQYYEEEERQRGNFPDRFSGHQFPNYSSELNVNALLLGDSALYLCASSLTGLNGYTFGSGTRLTVV.

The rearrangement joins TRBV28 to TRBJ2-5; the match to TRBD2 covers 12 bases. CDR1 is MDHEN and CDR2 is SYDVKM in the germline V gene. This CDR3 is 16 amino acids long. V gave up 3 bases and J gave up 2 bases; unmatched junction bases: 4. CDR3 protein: CASSLTSGSKQETQYF. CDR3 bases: TGTGCCAGCAGTTTGACTAGCGGGAGCAAACAAGAGACCCAGTACTTC.

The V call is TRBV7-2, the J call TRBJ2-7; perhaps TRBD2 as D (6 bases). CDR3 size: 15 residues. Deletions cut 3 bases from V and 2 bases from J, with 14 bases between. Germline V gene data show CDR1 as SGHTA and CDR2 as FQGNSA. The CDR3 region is CASSFYAGRTYEQYF. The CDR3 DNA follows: TGTGCCAGCAGCTTCTACGCGGGGCGCACCTACGAGCAGTACTTC. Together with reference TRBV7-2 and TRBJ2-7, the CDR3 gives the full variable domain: GAGVSQSPSNKVTEKGKDVELRCDPISGHTALYWYRQSLGQGLEFLIYFQGNSAPDKSGLPSDRFSAERTGGSVSTLTIQRTQQEDSAVYLCASSFYAGRTYEQYFGPGTRLTVT.

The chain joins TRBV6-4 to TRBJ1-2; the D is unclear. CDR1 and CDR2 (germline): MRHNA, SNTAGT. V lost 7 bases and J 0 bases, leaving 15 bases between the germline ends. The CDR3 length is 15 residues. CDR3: CASNPRSESNYGYTF. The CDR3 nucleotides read TGTGCCAGCAACCCCCGGAGCGAATCTAACTATGGCTACACCTTC.